Described below is a single T cell receptor (beta chain) sequence and its context. Its antigen is still unknown. The sequenced fragment ends 3 residues before the CDR3 boundary, so the rest is inferred from the germline J gene. The data were obtained in a study of T cells in women clearing cervical HPV infection. Study as a whole: Cases' blood sampling followed lesion detection by median around 160 days (90 to 200). Study-wide results and caveats: Cases carried less TRBV6-7 than controls: about 0.1% versus 0.15%.

The germline V gene has CDR1 SEHNR and CDR2 FQNEAQ (reference sequence). The CDR3 consists of 14 residues. Sequencing was performed with immunoSEQ multiplex PCR; in TCRdb, only in-frame clones are kept and a portion is missing. In all, the sample yields nearly 35,000 clones. The sequence came from a woman aged 18-69 years with a cervical HPV16 infection that either progressed to CIN3+ or cleared (not recorded which). The gene calls are TRBV7-9 and TRBJ1-2, with D unclear. The specimen sequenced was blood buffy coat. CDR3 residues: CASSLVWAGTGYTF. The sequenced CDR3 bases are TGTGCCAGCAGCTTAGTCTGGGCAGGAACGGGC.